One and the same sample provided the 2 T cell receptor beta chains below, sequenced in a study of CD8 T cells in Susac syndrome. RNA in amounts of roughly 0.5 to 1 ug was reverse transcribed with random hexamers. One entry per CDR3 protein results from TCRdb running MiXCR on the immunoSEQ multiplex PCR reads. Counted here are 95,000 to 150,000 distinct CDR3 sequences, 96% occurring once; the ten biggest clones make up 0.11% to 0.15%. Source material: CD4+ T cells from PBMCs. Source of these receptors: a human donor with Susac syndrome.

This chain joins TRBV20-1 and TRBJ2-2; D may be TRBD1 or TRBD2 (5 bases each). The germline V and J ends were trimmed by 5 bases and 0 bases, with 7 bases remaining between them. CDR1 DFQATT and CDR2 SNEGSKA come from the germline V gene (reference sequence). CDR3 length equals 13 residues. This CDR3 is CSAGDANTGELFF. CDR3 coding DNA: TGCAGTGCTGGGGACGCGAACACCGGGGAGCTGTTTTTT.

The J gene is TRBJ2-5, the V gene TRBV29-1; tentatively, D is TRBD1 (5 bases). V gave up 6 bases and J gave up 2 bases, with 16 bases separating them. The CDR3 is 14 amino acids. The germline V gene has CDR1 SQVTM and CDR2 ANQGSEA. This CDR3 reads CSVTGGSRQETQYF. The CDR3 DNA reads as TGCAGCGTCACAGGCGGATCTCGTCAAGAGACCCAGTACTTC.